The clone carrying this T cell receptor beta chain was observed many times. Authors of the study amplified TCR beta CDR3 regions from RNA transcripts. When the TCR CDR3 underwent first-round RT-PCR, the HTBI primer set was used. Using its own MiXCR run on the multiplex PCR reads, TCRdb lists one record per CDR3 protein. This sample has a few hundred thousand distinct CDR3 sequences, with around 17% found just once. This sample is drawn from a study of T cells in Graves' hyperthyroidism and ophthalmopathy. Germline V gene sequence: CDR1 MNHNS, CDR2 SASEGT. This CDR3 is built from 13 residues. Trimming cost V 8 bases and J 4 bases, with 14 bases left between them.

The chain links TRBV6-1 to TRBJ1-1; D call uncertain. This clonotype was sampled from a man aged 35 to 55 with Graves' hyperthyroidism. Sequencing input: blood. As DNA, the CDR3 is TGTGCCAGCCGAAAACGGGGAGTCACTGAAGCTTTCTTT. As protein: CASRKRGVTEAFF.